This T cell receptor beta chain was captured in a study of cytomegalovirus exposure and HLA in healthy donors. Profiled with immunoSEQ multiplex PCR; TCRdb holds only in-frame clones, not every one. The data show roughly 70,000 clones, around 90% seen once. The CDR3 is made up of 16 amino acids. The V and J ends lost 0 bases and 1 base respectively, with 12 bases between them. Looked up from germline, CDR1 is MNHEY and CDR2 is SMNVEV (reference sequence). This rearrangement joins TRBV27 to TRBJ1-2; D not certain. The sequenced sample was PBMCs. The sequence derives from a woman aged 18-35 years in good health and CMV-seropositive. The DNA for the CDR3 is TGTGCCAGCAGTTTATCGGTCAGTTACCTTAACTATGGCTACACCTTC. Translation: CASSLSVSYLNYGYTF.